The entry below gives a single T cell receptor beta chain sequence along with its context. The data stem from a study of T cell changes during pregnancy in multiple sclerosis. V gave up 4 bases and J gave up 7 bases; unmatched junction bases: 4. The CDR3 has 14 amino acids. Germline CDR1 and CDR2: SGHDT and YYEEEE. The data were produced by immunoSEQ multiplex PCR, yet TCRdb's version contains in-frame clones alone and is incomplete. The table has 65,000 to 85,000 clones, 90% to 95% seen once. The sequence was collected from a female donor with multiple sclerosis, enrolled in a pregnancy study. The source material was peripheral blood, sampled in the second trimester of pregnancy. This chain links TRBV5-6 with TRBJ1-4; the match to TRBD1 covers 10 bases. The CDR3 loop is CASSPDRGSEKLFF. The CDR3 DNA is TGTGCCAGCAGCCCGGACAGGGGGAGTGAAAAACTGTTTTTT.